This T cell receptor beta chain appears in the sequencing data of a study of T cell changes during pregnancy in multiple sclerosis. This clone is judged medium-sized. Sequenced by immunoSEQ multiplex PCR; TCRdb stores in-frame clones only, minus some. The sample yields about 32,000 clones, more than 70% seen once. The CDR3 runs 13 residues. In germline, CDR1 is SGDLS, CDR2 YYNGEE. The V end lost 0 bases, the J end lost 8 bases, and 11 bases lay between the germline ends. The rearrangement links TRBV9 to TRBJ1-2; D uncertain. The sequence came from a female donor with multiple sclerosis, enrolled in a pregnancy study. Sequenced here: CD8+ T cells from peripheral blood mononuclear cells, sampled in the first trimester of pregnancy. Written as DNA, the CDR3 is TGTGCCAGCAGCGTAGTGGAGGGTAAAGGCTACACCTTC. This encodes CASSVVEGKGYTF.